A single sample is the source of the 6 T cell receptor beta chains below, sequenced in a study of blood T cell repertoires in COVID-19. Repertoires were generated with immunoSEQ multiplex PCR, while TCRdb's copy carries only in-frame clones and drops some. Altogether about 130,000 clones are present, approximately 87% being singletons, with the ten largest covering around 3.4%. The specimen sequenced was peripheral blood. The origin of the receptors is a woman aged 55-70 years with acute or convalescent COVID-19.

As DNA, the CDR3 is TGTGCCAGTAATCCGGACAGGGCTGGAAACACCATATATTTT. Its protein product is CASNPDRAGNTIYF. This chain connects TRBV19 to TRBJ1-3; 8 bases are a match to TRBD1. CDR3 length: 14 amino acids. Germline lookup yields CDR1 LNHDA and CDR2 SQIVND (reference sequence). Trimming removed 7 bases from V and 2 bases from J; junction bases left unmatched: 4.

The rearrangement joins TRBV27 to TRBJ2-3; D gene ambiguous. CDR3 length equals 14 residues. Trimming cost V 4 bases and J 1 base, with 9 bases left between them. Germline CDR1 and CDR2: MNHEY and SMNVEV (reference sequence). The chain's CDR3 is CASSSAVGTDTQYF. CDR3 sequence (DNA): TGTGCCAGCAGTTCGGCGGTTGGCACAGATACGCAGTATTTT.

The chain uses TRBV19 and TRBJ1-1; TRBD1 is a possible D gene (5 bases). This CDR3 contains 16 residues. The V gene's germline CDR1 is LNHDA and CDR2 SQIVND (reference sequence). V was shortened by 2 bases and J by 0 bases, with 13 bases between the two germline ends. This chain's CDR3 is CASSIRRGRLNTEAFF. For the CDR3, the DNA is TGTGCCAGTAGTATAAGAAGGGGCCGCCTGAACACTGAAGCTTTCTTT.

The chain is built from TRBV25-1 and TRBJ2-5, with D maybe TRBD2 (6 bases). This CDR3 contains 13 residues. Germline V CDR1 and CDR2: MGHDK, SYGVNS. V lost 4 bases to trimming and J lost 4 bases, with 10 bases between them. DNA of the CDR3: TGTGCCAGCAGTGCTGACGGGAGAGAGACCCAGTACTTC. It is translated as CASSADGRETQYF. Looking up the rest from reference TRBV25-1 and TRBJ2-5 gives the full variable domain: EADIYQTPRYLVIGTGKKITLECSQTMGHDKMYWYQQDPGMELHLIHYSYGVNSTEKGDLSSESTVSRIRTEHFPLTLESARPSHTSQYLCASSADGRETQYFGPGTRLLVL.

Here the CDR3 reads CASRGLANQETQYF. The CDR3 DNA sequence: TGCGCCAGCAGAGGACTAGCGAACCAAGAGACCCAGTACTTC. The V call is TRBV10-2, the J call TRBJ2-5; TRBD2 agrees at 9 bases. This CDR3 region has 14 residues. Germline assignment: CDR1 WSHSY and CDR2 SAAADI. V lost 6 bases and J lost 0; bases outside the gene matches: 2.

This CDR3 is CASSPTGDQPQHF. The CDR3, as DNA: TGTGCCAGCAGCCCTACAGGGGATCAGCCCCAGCATTTT. The J gene is TRBJ1-5, the V gene TRBV11-2, with 7 bases that match TRBD1. Per the germline V gene, CDR1 is SGHAT and CDR2 is FQNNGV. Losses at the gene ends were 5 bases for V and 5 bases for J; bases not matched to a gene: 3. The CDR3 totals 13 residues.